This T cell receptor (beta chain) originates from a study of OX40 agonist ivuxolimab in advanced cancers. Assay used: immunoSEQ multiplex PCR; TCRdb lists only in-frame clones, some missing. The sample shows approximately 77,000 clones, around 94% of them seen only once. Trimming pared 4 bases from V and 6 bases from J, leaving 13 bases between. This CDR3 spans 13 amino acids. From germline, CDR1 is MNHNY and CDR2 SVGAGI (reference sequence). Specimen: CD4+ or CD8+ T cells sorted from blood, collected in a trial of the OX40 agonist ivuxolimab. This sequence was found in an adult with an advanced solid tumor such as melanoma, head and neck, liver or kidney cancer. The chain joins TRBV6-6 to TRBJ2-7, with D unresolved. This CDR3 reads CASSSAGIFEQYF. Written as DNA, the CDR3 is TGTGCCAGCAGTTCCGCAGGAATTTTCGAGCAGTACTTC.